This TCR beta chain was identified in a study of blood T cell repertoires in COVID-19. Study at large: The United States, Italy and Spain provided the acute and convalescent COVID-19 samples. Nucleic acid was either cDNA or gDNA, and it came from T cells, B-cell-depleted T cells, or PBMCs.

The V end lost 5 bases, the J end lost 1 base, and 18 bases lay between the germline ends. This CDR3 is 17 amino acids long. Germline CDR1 and CDR2: LNHDA and SQIVND (reference sequence). In the authors' workflow: Counts of nucleated cells, estimated from reference gene primer amplification, were obtained. The table came from immunoSEQ multiplex PCR; TCRdb's copy has only in-frame clones and leaves some out. The DNA gave D and trimming, while V, J and clone size come from that table. The sample holds about 45,000 clones, about nine tenths seen once. The chain is built from TRBV19 and TRBJ2-1; weak D call: TRBD2 (6 bases). The sequence was obtained from a human donor in a cohort sampled during active COVID-19. Sequences were obtained from peripheral blood. The CDR3 DNA reads as TGTGCCAGTAGTGCCGGGCCCCAGGGACTTTCCTACAATGAGCAGTTCTTC. Residues: CASSAGPQGLSYNEQFF.